The sequence of this T cell receptor beta chain was determined in a study of long-term antiretroviral therapy in people with HIV (dated 2022 in TCRdb). Concerning the study at large: The earliest samples were collected about a decade before the 2015 WHO recommendation for immediate ART, when ART was typically delayed until CD4 counts fell. The cohort contributed over 150 cryopreserved PBMC samples from 30 adults with confirmed HIV infection, collected serially over a mean of roughly 6 years (range 1-12). No cross-contamination during QIAcube processing was seen in test extractions of a monoclonal T-cell line run alongside around 34 polyclonal samples. Among the approximately 30 participants with HIV, ten to eleven were female. A retrospective serial study tested whether changes in peripheral blood TRB repertoire composition and diversity were associated with ART initiation and durable HIV suppression.

The immunoSEQ hsTCRB v3.0 assay was used at survey level resolution to sequence the TRB variable region. TRB sequencing targeted a depth of about 40,000-55,000 T-cell genomes per sample. TRB libraries were pooled and sequenced on an Illumina MiSeq using a v3 150-cycle kit. On the study's bioinformatics: Repertoire analysis was run in R within a reproducible Nextflow workflow that covered QC, data transformation and analysis. LymphoSeq2, an R package for AIRR-Seq data exploration, was used to implement custom analyses. Several samples that produced fewer than 5000 total TRB sequences were removed, so some 180 HIV repertoires were analyzed. Among the 188 retained HIV repertoires, about 60 were collected before ART initiation and 120 to 140 were collected after ART initiation. Repertoires were downsampled to 5000 TRB nucleotide sequences, and summary statistics were averaged over 100 downsampling iterations. TRB sequences were retained for analysis only if CDR3 regions of at least seven amino acids were present. Diversity was assessed using a clonality score derived from Shannon entropy and using the Gini coefficient. In the repertoire networks, any two of the top 5000 CDR3 amino acid sequences were connected whenever the two sequences differed by an edit distance of one. GLIPH2 predicted antigen specificity groups and MHC restriction for TRB CDR3 amino acid sequences. To flag known associations with CMV, EBV, HIV or tissue antigens, CDR3 amino acid sequences were compared against VDJdb and McPAS-TCR. Pre-ART, post-ART and control groups were compared with Wilcoxon signed-rank tests and Holm-Bonferroni correction. TCRdb re-hosts the immuneACCESS table, in-frame sequences only. Its copies lack some clones; in the studies checked, an unresolved V gene accounts for under half of them, and the cause for the rest is not known. V, J and clone size were drawn from that table, and D and trimming were deduced from the DNA. In this sample the table shows under 25,000 clones, 86% of which occur a single time. The ten largest clonotypes hold roughly a tenth of the sample.

Inclusion was restricted to participants for whom at least one PBMC sample before ART initiation and at least two post-ART samples were available. All participants with HIV were treated in the United States of America. Before DNA extraction, cryopreserved samples of about 0.95-11 million PBMC were thawed and then washed. At the time of the earliest PBMC sample, participants with HIV were aged between roughly 20 and 54 years. Per participant, PBMC samples came from 1-4 timepoints prior to ART initiation and 2-8 timepoints following ART initiation, for a median of 7 samples. Serial HIV viral load, CD4+ T-cell count, ART history and demographic data were obtained for every participant. Genomic DNA was extracted from unsorted PBMC with a Qiagen kit on a QIAcube, with processing performed in batches of 12 samples. Overall study outcomes, separate from this receptor: Because pre-ART samples had limited cell numbers, unsorted PBMC were profiled rather than sorted CD4+ and CD8+ T cells. Limited PBMC availability meant only the TCR beta chain was sequenced, without alpha chain pairing. Expanded TRB clones identified before ART initiation dominated the repertoire at all time points, although this dominance fluctuated and declined in many PLHIV after ART. Inferences about post-ART repertoire changes are limited because no data were available on ART adherence, viral resistance or therapy changes. The samples were dated from about 2003 to 2018, and the ART regimens that were used may be less effective than current ART regimens. A significant increase in TRB diversity was found to be associated with ART initiation, although TRB diversity was observed to remain significantly below that of transplant donor controls even after long-term ART. CDR3 length ranges in HIV repertoires were narrower than in controls, and network structure suggested an antigen-experienced repertoire with only a slight naive shift after ART.

The cysteine opens and the phenylalanine closes a CDR3 of 13 amino acids. The read is trimmed to its CDR3 DNA, 39 bases read in frame from base 1. The germline V gene supplies CDR1 SGDLS and CDR2 YYNGEE. The junction shows trimming of 0 bases on V and 14 bases on J, plus 17 bases between the germline ends. Worth noting for this clone: Its antigen remains undetermined. There are no base qualities to consult, and no much larger clone falls within one base.

The sample consisted of unsorted PBMCs, taken 0.5 years after starting antiretroviral therapy. This receptor was obtained from a man in his forties with HIV. This receptor chain uses TRBV9 and TRBJ2-5; TRBD2 could be the D gene, as 5 bases match. The DNA sequence follows: TGTGCCAGCAGCGTAGGAGGGAATACTCTCCCCTACTTC. Its translation reads: CASSVGGNTLPYF.